This record covers a single T cell receptor beta chain. J gave up 7 bases and V 3 bases, and 3 bases lay outside the gene matches. The CDR3 sequence is 11 residues long. Germline V gene data show CDR1 as GTSNPN and CDR2 as SVGIG (reference sequence). The data are from a study of regulatory T cells in long-lasting Graves disease. Study information: Newly diagnosed Graves' patients had under 3 months of antithyroid drugs.

Combining iRepertoire HTBI primers with Arm-PCR of CDR3 regions, the authors built TCR beta libraries. MiXCR, applied by TCRdb to the multiplex PCR reads, yields one record per CDR3 protein. The sample holds roughly 560,000 distinct CDR3 sequences, roughly 16% seen once. Time point here: newly diagnosed GD, antithyroid drugs for less than 3 months. The TCR library was prepared using RNA isolated from PBMCs. The same sample was also used in a study of T cells in Graves' hyperthyroidism and ophthalmopathy. That publication notes: The diagnostic basis comprised clinical symptoms, serum thyroxine and TRAb, thyroid ultrasound and orbital computed tomography.

The rearrangement links TRBV30 to TRBJ2-7, with 7 bases matching TRBD1. Material: peripheral blood mononuclear cells (PBMCs), obtained at new diagnosis, from a patient treated with antithyroid drugs. The receptor comes from a woman aged 40-60 years with Graves disease. The CDR3 spells CAWRQGREQYF. CDR3 sequence (DNA): TGTGCCTGGAGACAGGGGAGAGAGCAGTACTTC.